This T cell receptor beta chain appears in the sequencing data of a study of blood T cell repertoires in COVID-19. Study as a whole: Sample material is recorded as cDNA or gDNA derived from T cells, B-cell-depleted T cells, or PBMCs.

In the study's own analysis: Reference gene primer amplification in the assay estimated nucleated cell counts. The protocol was immunoSEQ multiplex PCR, while the TCRdb copy is restricted to in-frame clones and leaves out a portion. The DNA gave D and trimming, while V, J and clone size come from that table. Here the sample spans just over 90,000 clones, about three quarters being singletons. The germline V gene has CDR1 LGHNT and CDR2 FRNRAP. The CDR3 length is 12 residues. V was cut by 4 bases and J by 8 bases, with 9 bases left in between. This clone was detected once. Input material: peripheral blood. The chain combines TRBV12-5 with TRBJ2-1; D perhaps matches TRBD1 (5 bases). This TCR came from a man aged 65 to 85 with acute or convalescent COVID-19. The CDR3 nucleotides read TGTGCTAGTGGTTCCCCAGGGCATGAGCAGTTCTTC. Translation: CASGSPGHEQFF.